The 16 T cell receptor beta chains given below trace back to one sample, sequenced in a study of PD-1 blockade in classical Hodgkin lymphoma. Exposure to brentuximab vedotin varied, and each patient had relapsed following autologous stem cell transplantation. Profiling relied on immunoSEQ multiplex PCR, and the TCRdb table lists in-frame clones only, not all of them. This table has 35,000 to 45,000 clones, roughly three quarters appearing once. The source was peripheral blood mononuclear cells (PBMCs), collected before the second cycle of nivolumab. The source of these receptors is a human donor with classical Hodgkin lymphoma.

The chain carries TRBV19 and TRBJ1-1; TRBD1 is a possible D gene (6 bases). The V end was cut by 6 bases, the J end by 4 bases, with 12 bases between. The length of the CDR3 is 13 residues. Germline V gene data show CDR1 as LNHDA and CDR2 as SQIVND (reference sequence). As DNA, the CDR3 is TGTGCCAGTAGCCAAGGGGGGGTCACTGAAGCTTTCTTT. This encodes CASSQGGVTEAFF.

The V gene is TRBV6-1, the J gene TRBJ2-7, with D perhaps matching TRBD2 (5 bases). CDR3 length: 13 residues. The V gene lost 10 bases and the J gene lost 0 bases, with 13 bases spanning the gap. Germline V CDR1 and CDR2: MNHNS, SASEGT. DNA for the CDR3: TGTGCCACCTTAGAGGGTCCCTCCTACGAGCAGTACTTC. It codes for CATLEGPSYEQYF.

J is TRBJ1-1 and V is TRBV29-1; D is possibly TRBD1 (6 bases). Germline V gene sequence: CDR1 SQVTM, CDR2 ANQGSEA. The CDR3 contains 12 residues. V shed 8 bases and J shed 6 bases, with 16 bases lying between them. As DNA, the CDR3 is TGCAGCACGACAGGTTCGGAGGCTGAAGCTTTCTTT. It is translated as CSTTGSEAEAFF. The full variable domain, rest sourced from reference TRBV29-1 and TRBJ1-1, is SAVISQKPSRDICQRGTSLTIQCQVDSQVTMMFWYRQQPGQSLTLIATANQGSEATYESGFVIDKFPISRPNLTFSTLTVSNMSPEDSSIYLCSTTGSEAEAFFGQGTRLTVV.

This chain links TRBV27 with TRBJ2-1, with a possible D match to TRBD1 (5 bases). Per the germline V gene, CDR1 is MNHEY and CDR2 is SMNVEV (reference sequence). The V end was cut by 6 bases, the J end by 4 bases, with 10 bases between. CDR3 length equals 13 residues. The CDR3 coding sequence is TGTGCCAGCAGCAGAGACAGTTACAATGAGCAGTTCTTC. Translating it yields CASSRDSYNEQFF.

Note on this clone: Other DNA sequences of this sample code for an identical CDR3. The chain couples TRBV2 to TRBJ1-5; D is ambiguous. The CDR3 has 13 amino acids. Germline V gene sequence: CDR1 SNHLY, CDR2 FYNNEI. Trimming took off 6 bases at V and 9 bases at J, with 15 bases between the two ends. CDR3 sequence (DNA): TGTGCCAGCAGGATAACTCTTGCCCTGCCCCAGCATTTT. This sequence encodes CASRITLALPQHF.

There are many counts of this clone. Other DNA sequences within the sample encode an identical CDR3. The chain combines TRBV7-9 with TRBJ1-5, with 12 nucleotides matching TRBD1. Germline V gene data show CDR1 as SEHNR and CDR2 as FQNEAQ (reference sequence). With 3 bases clipped from V and 7 bases from J, the junction kept 10 bases outside the gene matches. The CDR3 has 17 amino acids. This chain's CDR3 is CASSFTTLGQGAQPQHF. CDR3 in DNA: TGTGCCAGCAGCTTCACCACTTTGGGACAGGGGGCCCAGCCCCAGCATTTT.

There are a few counts of this clone. V gene TRBV9 combines with J gene TRBJ2-7; 8 nucleotides agree with TRBD1. This CDR3 spans 14 amino acids. CDR1 is SGDLS and CDR2 is YYNGEE in the germline V gene. The trim removed 4 bases at V and 5 bases at J, leaving 8 bases unmatched. CDR3 nucleotide sequence: TGTGCCAGCAGCCCGCGACAGGGGCCTGACGAGCAGTACTTC. Protein product: CASSPRQGPDEQYF.

The genes are TRBV7-9 and TRBJ2-3; the match to TRBD1 covers 9 bases. The CDR3 covers 17 residues. V lost 5 bases to trimming and J lost 7 bases; unmatched junction nucleotides: 16. CDR1 and CDR2 (germline): SEHNR, FQNEAQ (reference sequence). CDR3 protein: CASSPTGQGSTLNTQYF. CDR3 in DNA: TGTGCCAGCAGCCCGACCGGACAGGGGTCGACGTTGAATACGCAGTATTTT. The full variable domain, its missing parts supplied by reference TRBV7-9 and TRBJ2-3, is DTGVSQNPRHKITKRGQNVTFRCDPISEHNRLYWYRQTLGQGPEFLTYFQNEAQLEKSRLLSDRFSAERPKGSFSTLEIQRTEQGDSAMYLCASSPTGQGSTLNTQYFGPGTRLTVL.

The rearrangement joins TRBV5-1 to TRBJ2-5; 11 nucleotides align to TRBD2. Germline CDR1 SGHRS, CDR2 YFSETQ. V lost 7 bases to trimming and J lost 3 bases; unmatched junction nucleotides: 8. The CDR3 has 15 residues. CDR3 region: CASAPPGLAEETQYF. For the CDR3, the DNA is TGCGCCAGCGCCCCCCCGGGACTAGCGGAAGAGACCCAGTACTTC.

This clone was seen a handful of times. V is TRBV19 and J is TRBJ1-5; possible D gene TRBD1, 5 bases. Per germline, CDR1 LNHDA and CDR2 SQIVND (reference sequence). Trimming took 5 bases from V and 0 from J, leaving 11 bases between them. The CDR3 consists of 15 residues. CDR3 DNA: TGTGCCAGTAGTTTGTCAGGGTTTAGCAATCAGCCCCAGCATTTT. Protein sequence: CASSLSGFSNQPQHF.

The DNA of the CDR3 is TGTGCCAGCAGTTGGACAGGGGAGACCCAGTACTTC. This encodes CASSWTGETQYF. This sequence joins TRBV6-6 and TRBJ2-5; 8 positions match TRBD1. The junction had 0 bases not matched to a gene; V was cut back by 4 bases and J by 5 bases. Germline lookup yields CDR1 MNHNY and CDR2 SVGAGI (reference sequence). The CDR3 is 12 residues long.

The chain uses TRBV5-1 and TRBJ2-7; D ambiguous. V lost 0 bases and J lost 9, with 16 bases in between. This CDR3 has 14 residues. CDR1 is SGHRS, CDR2 YFSETQ, per germline. The CDR3 reads CASSLASESSGQYF. The CDR3 nucleotides are TGCGCCAGCAGCTTGGCCAGTGAGTCTTCGGGGCAGTACTTC.

The chain carries TRBV5-1 and TRBJ1-1; D is ambiguous. CDR3 length: 15 residues. V dropped 6 bases and J dropped 4 bases, with 19 bases sitting between them. Germline lookup yields CDR1 SGHRS and CDR2 YFSETQ. Here the CDR3 reads CASTPGPQVVTEAFF. CDR3 DNA: TGCGCCAGCACCCCCGGTCCCCAGGTGGTCACTGAAGCTTTCTTT.

The rearrangement links TRBV7-2 to TRBJ2-7; 10 bases fit TRBD2. The CDR3 runs to 15 residues. V trimming: 1 base; J trimming: 0 bases; junction bases outside the gene matches: 0. In germline, CDR1 is SGHTA, CDR2 FQGNSA. CDR3 in DNA: TGTGCCAGCAGCTTAGTAGCGGGAGGCTCCTACGAGCAGTACTTC. Translated: CASSLVAGGSYEQYF.

The chain links TRBV9 to TRBJ2-5; a possible D gene is TRBD1 (7 bases). The CDR3 length is 14 residues. Germline V CDR1 and CDR2: SGDLS, YYNGEE. V dropped 0 bases and J dropped 4 bases, with 10 bases sitting between them. CDR3 region: CASSVGQGGETQYF. For the CDR3, the DNA is TGTGCCAGCAGCGTAGGGCAGGGGGGAGAGACCCAGTACTTC.

DNA of the CDR3: TGCGCCAGCAGCCAGATGTGGACTAGCGGGATCTACGAGCAGTACTTC. It encodes CASSQMWTSGIYEQYF. The J gene is TRBJ2-7, the V gene TRBV4-1, with 12 bases that match TRBD2. CDR3 length: 16 amino acids. Germline values: CDR1 MGHRA, CDR2 YSYEKL. The trim removed 3 bases at V and 3 bases at J, leaving 6 bases unmatched.